The following is a TCR beta chain sequence with its context. Repertoires were generated with immunoSEQ multiplex PCR, while TCRdb's copy carries only in-frame clones and drops some. The profile shows roughly 2.4 million clones, under 97% of them singletons. The data derive from a study of shared clonotypes between healthy human individuals. In germline, CDR1 is MGHRA, CDR2 YSYEKL. The V end was cut by 0 bases, the J end by 4 bases, with 10 bases between. The CDR3 has 16 amino acids. This clonotype originated in a man aged 18 to 30 in good health. This chain joins TRBV4-1 and TRBJ1-6; D ambiguous. The sample was naive CD4+ T cells sorted from blood. The sample's subset: CD45RA+ positively selected. In nucleotides, the CDR3 is TGCGCCAGCAGCCAAGATTTTTCCCAGTATAATTCACCCCTCCACTTT. Amino acids: CASSQDFSQYNSPLHF.